The clone carrying this TCR beta chain was observed a handful of times. Its antigen is still unknown. BIOMED2 TRB-A/B primer pools were used in multiplex TRB PCR. TCRdb redid the calling of the multiplex PCR reads with MiXCR, one entry per CDR3 protein. The sample has 6,000 or so distinct CDR3 sequences, 25% to 30% seen once. CDR1 and CDR2 (germline): MNHNY, SVGAGI (reference sequence). The CDR3 length is 17 residues. V shed 2 bases, J shed 6 bases, and the junction held 12 bases outside the gene matches. The data originate from a study of T and B cells in COVID-19 patients. Study details: In the active-infection cohort, about 90% of the roughly 20 patients had comorbidities linked to unfavorable COVID-19 outcome. Whole-study findings and limits: Of under 2,500 TCR clusters found only in the recovered cohort, 31 had low generation probability.

Blood genomic DNA input for TRB amplification was about 240-550 ng. Sequenced material: blood. The receptor comes from a human donor with active COVID-19. V gene TRBV6-6 combines with J gene TRBJ1-4; 7 bases match TRBD1. The CDR3 nucleotides read TGTGCCAGCAGTTACCCGTGGGAAAACAGGGGCCATGAAAAACTGTTTTTT. Translation gives CASSYPWENRGHEKLFF.